Each of the 24 T cell receptor beta chains below was sequenced from the same sample in a study of CD8 T cells in ankylosing spondylitis. TCRdb reprocessed the 5' RACE reads via MiXCR and lists one record per CDR3 protein. Seen here are tens of thousands of distinct CDR3 sequences, 27% observed once, and the top ten hold around three fifths. The sequenced sample was blood, either unsorted or a sorted T cell fraction (not recorded which). These receptors originate from a male donor with ankylosing spondylitis or in good health (not recorded which).

This clonotype was detected only a few times. The rearrangement uses TRBV5-1 and TRBJ2-3; no firm D call. Germline V gene data show CDR1 as SGHRS and CDR2 as YFSETQ. The CDR3 has 15 amino acids. Trimming cost V 1 base and J 5 bases, with 14 bases left between them. CDR3 sequence reads: CASSLNGVRGDTQYF. As DNA, the CDR3 is TGCGCCAGCAGCTTGAATGGGGTGCGTGGAGATACGCAGTATTTT.

V usage is TRBV5-1 and J usage is TRBJ2-7; no reliable D call. Germline V gene lookup returns CDR1 SGHRS and CDR2 YFSETQ. The CDR3 loop spans 14 amino acids. Trimming pared 0 bases from V and 0 bases from J, leaving 7 bases between. The CDR3: CASSLGYGSYEQYV. CDR3 coding DNA: TGCGCCAGCAGCTTGGGTTATGGCTCCTACGAGCAGTACGTC.

This clonotype was picked up a small number of times. The rearrangement joins TRBV20-1 to TRBJ1-1; D gene unclear. Per germline, CDR1 DFQATT and CDR2 SNEGSKA (reference sequence). V was clipped by 3 bases and J by 5 bases, with 13 bases between them. The CDR3 is made up of 13 amino acids. The CDR3 here is CSARPPGRTEAFF. In DNA form, the CDR3 reads TGCAGTGCTAGGCCCCCCGGGAGGACTGAAGCTTTCTTT.

In nucleotides, the CDR3 is TGTGCCAGCAGCGCACGACAGGGGGCGCGTAATGAGCAGTTCTTC. This encodes CASSARQGARNEQFF. The chain links TRBV11-2 to TRBJ2-1, with TRBD1 identical over 10 bases. CDR1 and CDR2 from the germline V gene are SGHAT and FQNNGV. J lost 7 bases, V lost 5 bases, and 8 bases had no gene match. This CDR3 spans 15 amino acids.

This clonotype showed up many times. The chain is built from TRBV15 and TRBJ2-1; D is possibly TRBD1 (6 bases). From germline, CDR1 is LNHNV and CDR2 YYDKDF (reference sequence). The CDR3 has 16 residues. The V end was cut by 4 bases, the J end by 8 bases, with 21 bases between. The CDR3: CATSTLQGRENYEQFF. For the CDR3, the DNA is TGTGCCACCAGCACCCTACAGGGCCGAGAGAACTATGAGCAGTTCTTC.

This chain uses TRBV7-9 with TRBJ1-1; D is unclear. Deletions cut 4 bases from V and 12 bases from J, with 15 bases between. Germline values: CDR1 SEHNR, CDR2 FQNEAQ (reference sequence). This CDR3 spans 12 amino acids. CDR3 sequence (DNA): TGTGCCAGCAGCTCGGTAGCCAGAACGACTTTCTTT. It translates to CASSSVARTTFF.

The rearrangement uses TRBV20-1 and TRBJ2-3; D is unclear. The CDR3 is 15 residues long. The germline V gene encodes CDR1 DFQATT and CDR2 SNEGSKA (reference sequence). The germline V and J ends were trimmed by 0 bases and 4 bases, with 14 bases remaining between them. The CDR3 sequence: CSARDPGEVSDTQYF. The CDR3 DNA is TGCAGTGCTAGAGATCCTGGGGAAGTGTCAGATACGCAGTATTTT.

This clonotype is a singleton in its sample. The V and J genes are TRBV7-9 and TRBJ1-4; unclear D gene. Looked up from germline, CDR1 is SEHNR and CDR2 is FQNEAQ (reference sequence). V lost 1 base, J lost 5 bases, and 14 bases lay in between. There are 16 residues in the CDR3. CDR3 sequence reads: CASSLEGSLHNEKLFF. The CDR3 coding sequence is TGTGCCAGCAGCTTAGAAGGGAGCCTTCACAATGAAAAACTGTTTTTT.

The V gene is TRBV6-5, the J gene TRBJ1-1, with TRBD1 as a possible D gene (5 bases). V was cut by 0 bases and J by 3 bases, with 8 bases left in between. Germline CDR1 is MNHEY and CDR2 is SVGAGI. CDR3 size: 14 residues. The CDR3 sequence is CASSYSMGDTEAFF. The DNA for the CDR3 is TGTGCCAGCAGTTACTCGATGGGGGACACTGAAGCTTTCTTT.

This clonotype was counted between two and nine times. V gene TRBV6-1 combines with J gene TRBJ2-7, with 8 bases fitting TRBD1. Trimming at V came to 8 bases and at J to 2 bases, leaving 14 bases not matched to a gene. The CDR3 loop spans 16 amino acids. The germline V gene encodes CDR1 MNHNS and CDR2 SASEGT. The CDR3 loop is CASGRSGQDAPYEQYF. The CDR3 region has the DNA TGTGCCAGCGGCCGCTCGGGACAGGATGCGCCCTACGAGCAGTACTTC.

The chain combines TRBV5-5 with TRBJ2-7, with 9 positions matching TRBD1. The junction had 4 bases not matched to a gene; V was cut back by 2 bases and J by 1 base. The CDR3 totals 15 residues. Germline values: CDR1 SGHKS, CDR2 YYEKEE (reference sequence). The CDR3 spells CASSLQGARSYEQYV. The CDR3 DNA follows: TGTGCCAGCAGCTTACAGGGGGCGCGGTCCTACGAGCAGTACGTC.

Only a few counts were recorded for this clonotype. The chain couples TRBV5-1 to TRBJ2-1; D call uncertain. The germline gives CDR1 SGHRS, CDR2 YFSETQ. This CDR3 is 15 amino acids long. Trimming shortened V by 0 bases and J by 7 bases, and 14 bases separated the two germline ends. Here the CDR3 reads CASSLGGVPTNEQFF. In DNA form, the CDR3 reads TGCGCCAGCAGCTTGGGAGGCGTGCCTACAAATGAGCAGTTCTTC.

This clonotype has more than one count but fewer than ten. The rearrangement joins TRBV15 to TRBJ2-1; D call uncertain. The CDR3 consists of 15 residues. Germline V gives CDR1 LNHNV, CDR2 YYDKDF (reference sequence). Trimming left V 0 bases short and J 8 bases short, with 14 bases between. In DNA form, the CDR3 reads TGTGCCACCAGCAGAGATTTTGCAGGATCTCATGAGCAGTTCTTC. Translated, it gives CATSRDFAGSHEQFF.

This clonotype was recorded once. CDR3: CASSLVGESNEQFF. The CDR3 bases are TGCGCCAGCAGCTTGGTTGGGGAATCGAATGAGCAGTTCTTC. The chain has TRBV5-1 and TRBJ2-1; D is unclear. Germline CDR1 is SGHRS and CDR2 is YFSETQ. V lost 0 bases and J 7 bases, leaving 11 bases between the germline ends. CDR3 length: 14 amino acids.

V is TRBV5-1 and J is TRBJ2-1; 8 nucleotides line up with TRBD1. Germline-derived CDR1 and CDR2 are SGHRS and YFSETQ. V gave up 3 bases and J gave up 7 bases; unmatched junction bases: 9. The CDR3 has 15 amino acids. Written as DNA, the CDR3 is TGCGCCAGCAGCTCCAGACAGGGGTTGGAAAATGAGCAGTTCTTC. Its translation: CASSSRQGLENEQFF.

This rearrangement joins TRBV5-1 to TRBJ2-2, with TRBD2 matching over 8 bases. This CDR3 has 16 residues. V was pared by 0 bases and J by 5 bases, with 6 bases of the junction left unmatched. Looked up from germline, CDR1 is SGHRS and CDR2 is YFSETQ. CDR3 bases: TGCGCCAGCAGCTTGGCCGGCGGCGGGGGGACCGGGGAGCTGTTTTTT. As protein: CASSLAGGGGTGELFF. The whole variable domain, filled in from reference TRBV5-1 and TRBJ2-2, reads KAGVTQTPRYLIKTRGQQVTLSCSPISGHRSVSWYQQTPGQGLQFLFEYFSETQRNKGNFPGRFSGRQFSNSRSEMNVSTLELGDSALYLCASSLAGGGGTGELFFGEGSRLTVL.

This clonotype was recorded once. The rearrangement uses TRBV27 and TRBJ2-5; a possible D gene is TRBD1 (6 bases). V was cut by 7 bases and J by 4 bases, with 10 bases left in between. CDR1 and CDR2 from the germline V gene are MNHEY and SMNVEV (reference sequence). This CDR3 spans 12 amino acids. In nucleotides, the CDR3 is TGTGCCAGCATGGGGGCAGCAGAGACCCAGTACTTC. Its translation: CASMGAAETQYF.

This clonotype was detected a few times. The V gene is TRBV20-1, the J gene TRBJ2-3; D ambiguous. V lost 6 bases, J lost 4 bases, and 14 bases lay in between. This CDR3 comprises 13 residues. CDR1 is DFQATT, CDR2 SNEGSKA, per germline (reference sequence). The CDR3 DNA is TGCAGTGCCCTTCCGAGTTTTTCAGATACGCAGTATTTT. Residues: CSALPSFSDTQYF.

V is TRBV27 and J is TRBJ1-5, with TRBD1 matching over 7 bases. V trimming: 9 bases; J trimming: 6 bases; junction bases outside the gene matches: 17. Germline assignment: CDR1 MNHEY and CDR2 SMNVEV (reference sequence). The CDR3 is made up of 16 amino acids. CDR3 sequence (DNA): TGTGCCAGTGCCTCGGGTCCCGCGGACAGGAGTCAGCCCCAGCATTTT. Residues: CASASGPADRSQPQHF.

The chain has TRBV20-1 and TRBJ2-3; 10 bases fit TRBD2. CDR1 DFQATT and CDR2 SNEGSKA come from the germline V gene (reference sequence). The J segment lost 4 bases and the V segment lost 5 bases, leaving 15 bases of the junction unmatched. There are 17 residues in the CDR3. The DNA for the CDR3 is TGCAGTGCTCCCCGTTACACTCTAGCGGGGGTAGCAGATACGCAGTATTTT. Amino acid sequence: CSAPRYTLAGVADTQYF.

A few counts support this clonotype. This chain connects TRBV20-1 to TRBJ1-5; D call uncertain. The V gene's germline CDR1 is DFQATT and CDR2 SNEGSKA (reference sequence). V shed 0 bases and J shed 0 bases, with 9 bases lying between them. The CDR3 covers 15 residues. The CDR3 DNA is TGCAGTGCTAGAGATGTCGGGAATAGCAATCAGCCCCAGCATTTT. This sequence encodes CSARDVGNSNQPQHF.

This clonotype has a handful of counts. The chain combines TRBV12-3 or TRBV12-4 with TRBJ2-3; unclear D gene. Trimming removed 6 bases from V and 5 bases from J, with 12 bases in between. The CDR3 sequence is 13 residues long. CDR3 amino acids: CASRATQVDTQYF. The CDR3 bases are TGTGCCAGCAGGGCCACCCAAGTAGATACGCAGTATTTT.

This chain joins TRBV6-2 or TRBV6-3 and TRBJ2-7, with D hard to call. V shed 6 bases and J shed 2 bases, with 5 bases lying between them. The CDR3 length is 11 residues. Germline V lookup: CDR1 MNHEY, CDR2 SVGEGT. In DNA form, the CDR3 reads TGTGCCAGCAGCGACACCTACGAGCAGTACTTC. Protein product: CASSDTYEQYF.

This clonotype has only a few counts. The rearrangement uses TRBV5-1 and TRBJ2-7, with 9 bases aligning to TRBD2. CDR3 length: 15 residues. J was trimmed by 1 base and V by 5 bases; bases with no gene match: 7. Germline V gene data show CDR1 as SGHRS and CDR2 as YFSETQ. The CDR3 DNA sequence: TGCGCCAGCAGTCCCCGTACTAGCGGGTCCTACGAGCAGTACTTC. This sequence encodes CASSPRTSGSYEQYF. The full variable domain, in which reference TRBV5-1 and TRBJ2-7 provide the parts outside the CDR3, is KAGVTQTPRYLIKTRGQQVTLSCSPISGHRSVSWYQQTPGQGLQFLFEYFSETQRNKGNFPGRFSGRQFSNSRSEMNVSTLELGDSALYLCASSPRTSGSYEQYFGPGTRLTVT.